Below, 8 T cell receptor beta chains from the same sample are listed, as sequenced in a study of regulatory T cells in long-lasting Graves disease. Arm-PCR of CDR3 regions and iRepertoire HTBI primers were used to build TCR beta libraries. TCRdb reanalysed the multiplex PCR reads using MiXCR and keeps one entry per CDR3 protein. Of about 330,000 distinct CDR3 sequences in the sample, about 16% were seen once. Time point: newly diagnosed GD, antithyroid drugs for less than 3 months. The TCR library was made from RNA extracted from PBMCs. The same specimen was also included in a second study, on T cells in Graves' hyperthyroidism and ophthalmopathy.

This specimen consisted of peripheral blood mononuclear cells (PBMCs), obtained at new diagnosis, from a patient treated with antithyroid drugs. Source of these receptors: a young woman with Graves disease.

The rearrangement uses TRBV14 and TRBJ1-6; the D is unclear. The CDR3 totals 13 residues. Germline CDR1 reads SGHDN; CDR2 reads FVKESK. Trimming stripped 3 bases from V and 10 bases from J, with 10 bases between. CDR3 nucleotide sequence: TGTGCCAGCAGCCAGGTTGGCGCGTCACCCCTCCACTTT. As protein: CASSQVGASPLHF.

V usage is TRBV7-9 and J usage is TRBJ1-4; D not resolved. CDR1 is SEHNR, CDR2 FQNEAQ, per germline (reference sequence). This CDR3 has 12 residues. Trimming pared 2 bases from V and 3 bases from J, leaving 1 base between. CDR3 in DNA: TGTGCCAGCAGCTTACCTAATGAAAAACTGTTTTTT. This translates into CASSLPNEKLFF.

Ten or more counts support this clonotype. This CDR3 reads CSASRDTEAFF. CDR3 nucleotides: TGCAGTGCTAGCAGGGACACTGAAGCTTTCTTT. The V gene is TRBV20-1, the J gene TRBJ1-1, with D possibly matching TRBD1 (5 bases). Trimming cost V 3 bases and J 3 bases, with 5 bases left between them. This CDR3 has 11 amino acids. Germline loops: CDR1 DFQATT, CDR2 SNEGSKA (reference sequence).

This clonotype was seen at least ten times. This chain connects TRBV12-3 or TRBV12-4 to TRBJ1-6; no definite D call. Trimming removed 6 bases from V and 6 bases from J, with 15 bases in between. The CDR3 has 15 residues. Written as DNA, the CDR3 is TGTGCCAGCAGCCGACAACAGAGCTCTAATTCACCCCTCCACTTT. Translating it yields CASSRQQSSNSPLHF.

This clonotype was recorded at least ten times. CDR3 nucleotide sequence: TGCAGTGCTAGTGAGGGGGCGGGAGTCACAGATACGCAGTATTTT. It translates to CSASEGAGVTDTQYF. The rearrangement joins TRBV20-1 to TRBJ2-3; perhaps D is TRBD1 or TRBD2 (7 bases each). This CDR3 is built from 15 residues. V was pared by 3 bases and J by 2 bases, with 15 bases between. The germline V gene encodes CDR1 DFQATT and CDR2 SNEGSKA (reference sequence).

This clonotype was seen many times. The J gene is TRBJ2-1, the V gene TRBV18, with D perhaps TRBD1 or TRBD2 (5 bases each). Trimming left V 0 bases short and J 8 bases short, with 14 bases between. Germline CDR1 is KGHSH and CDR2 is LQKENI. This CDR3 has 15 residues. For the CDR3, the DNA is TGTGCCAGCTCACCACCCTACAATAAGGGACATGAGCAGTTCTTC. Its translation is CASSPPYNKGHEQFF.

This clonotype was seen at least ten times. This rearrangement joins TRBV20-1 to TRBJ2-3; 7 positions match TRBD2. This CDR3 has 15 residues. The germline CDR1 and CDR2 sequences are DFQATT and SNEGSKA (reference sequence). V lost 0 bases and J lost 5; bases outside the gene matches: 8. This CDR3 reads CSAREGREIQDTQYF. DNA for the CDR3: TGCAGTGCTAGAGAGGGGCGGGAGATTCAAGATACGCAGTATTTT.

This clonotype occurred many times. In nucleotides, the CDR3 is TGTGCCAGCAGTCTCCACCTGGGGACTGAAGCTTTCTTT. Residues: CASSLHLGTEAFF. The chain links TRBV12-3 or TRBV12-4 to TRBJ1-1; unclear D gene. The length of the CDR3 is 13 residues. Between the trimmed V and J ends, which lost 5 bases and 5 bases, there was a span of 12 bases.